In its sample, the clone carrying this T cell receptor beta chain was seen once. This entry is derived from a study of T cell responses to AZD1222 COVID-19 vaccine. This CDR3 has 15 residues. Looked up from germline, CDR1 is MNHNS and CDR2 is SASEGT. Trimming left V 2 bases short and J 3 bases short, with 11 bases between. Using immunoSEQ multiplex PCR, the repertoire was profiled, and TCRdb retains in-frame clones only, with some absent. The sample holds around 46,000 clones, 89% seen once. Sequencing used peripheral blood, obtained 28 days after the second AZD1222 dose. The V call is TRBV6-1, the J call TRBJ1-5; a weak D match, TRBD1 (5 bases). The clonotype originates from an adult who received the AZD1222 COVID-19 vaccine. CDR3 DNA sequence: TGTGCCAGCAGTGAATCCGGGGCCCCCAATCAGCCCCAGCATTTT. This translates into CASSESGAPNQPQHF.